A selection of T cell receptor beta chains follows, all from one sample in a study of T cell responses to AZD1222 COVID-19 vaccine. Assay used: immunoSEQ multiplex PCR; TCRdb lists only in-frame clones, some missing. The profile covers 90,000 to 150,000 clones, with over 80% appearing a single time and 7.9% taken by the ten largest. Sequenced material: peripheral blood, taken 28 days after the second AZD1222 dose. All receptors come from an adult who received the AZD1222 COVID-19 vaccine. CDR3s include the opening cysteine and the closing phenylalanine or tryptophan. A D gene is named only where the DNA matches it firmly. Clone size is shown for a subset of rows, as once, few, many or a class of expanded clone.

d_call	clone_size	v_call	j_call	cdr3_aa	cdr3_nt
NA	NA	TRBV5-1	TRBJ1-2	CASSLDGTDYGYTF	TGCGCCAGCAGCTTGGATGGGACCGACTATGGCTACACCTTC
TRBD1	NA	TRBV6-5	TRBJ1-2	CASVYRGGGYTF	TGTGCCAGCGTCTACAGGGGCGGTGGCTACACCTTC
TRBD2	NA	TRBV6-2/TRBV6-3	TRBJ2-1	CASSAGLAGAYNEQFF	TGTGCCAGCAGTGCGGGACTAGCGGGAGCCTACAATGAGCAGTTCTTC
NA	NA	TRBV12-2	TRBJ2-3	CASRFKSAFPTQYF	TGTGCAAGTCGCTTCAAGAGCGCTTTCCCTACGCAGTATTTT
NA	NA	TRBV25-1	TRBJ2-3	CASSEFLGTDTQYF	TGTGCCAGCAGTGAATTTCTAGGGACAGATACGCAGTATTTT
NA	once	TRBV18	TRBJ2-1	CASSPKTGDNEQFF	TGTGCCAGCTCACCTAAAACGGGAGACAATGAGCAGTTCTTC
NA	NA	TRBV5-4	TRBJ2-2	CASSSRGTKRYTGELFF	TGTGCCAGCAGCTCCCGCGGGACAAAGCGATACACCGGGGAGCTGTTTTTT
TRBD2	NA	TRBV7-8	TRBJ2-5	CASSFLAGGGETQYF	TGTGCCAGCAGCTTTCTAGCGGGAGGGGGGGAGACCCAGTACTTC
NA	NA	TRBV28	TRBJ1-5	CASSFPEGLGQPQHF	TGTGCCAGCAGTTTTCCGGAGGGCTTGGGTCAGCCCCAGCATTTT
TRBD2	NA	TRBV7-2	TRBJ2-3	CASSLRTSGGADTQYF	TGTGCCAGCAGCTTGAGGACTAGCGGGGGGGCAGATACGCAGTATTTT
NA	once	TRBV29-1	TRBJ1-2	CSVQAGDAGYTF	TGCAGCGTTCAAGCAGGGGATGCTGGCTACACCTTC
NA	NA	TRBV6-5	TRBJ2-7	CASSGGWGPYEQYF	TGTGCCAGCAGCGGTGGTTGGGGTCCCTACGAGCAGTACTTC
TRBD2	once	TRBV3-1/TRBV3-2	TRBJ2-1	CASSQEAGGLSEQFF	TGTGCCAGCAGCCAGGAAGCGGGGGGGCTTAGTGAGCAGTTCTTC
NA	NA	TRBV6-5	TRBJ2-3	CASSYTGTTDTQYF	TGTGCCAGCAGTTACACGGGGACCACAGATACGCAGTATTTT
NA	NA	TRBV28	TRBJ2-2	CASRSPGPTDTGELFF	TGTGCCAGCCGGTCACCGGGGCCCACGGACACCGGGGAGCTGTTTTTT
TRBD1	NA	TRBV29-1	TRBJ2-1	CSVRRRTGKGDNEQFF	TGCAGCGTGCGGCGTCGGACAGGGAAGGGCGATAATGAGCAGTTCTTC
NA	NA	TRBV7-2	TRBJ1-1	CASSFYVEANTEAFF	TGTGCCAGCAGCTTTTATGTGGAGGCGAACACTGAAGCTTTCTTT
TRBD1	NA	TRBV6-5	TRBJ2-2	CASSNRGGTGELFF	TGTGCCAGCAGTAACAGGGGTGGGACCGGGGAGCTGTTTTTT
TRBD2	NA	TRBV5-1	TRBJ2-1	CASSSGLAEYNEQFF	TGCGCCAGCAGCTCGGGACTAGCGGAGTACAATGAGCAGTTCTTC
NA	NA	TRBV5-4	TRBJ2-2	CASGQINTGELFF	TGTGCCAGCGGACAGATCAACACCGGGGAGCTGTTTTTT
NA	NA	TRBV9	TRBJ2-3	CASSRTTGGTTDTQYF	TGTGCCAGCAGCCGGACTACCGGGGGCACAACAGATACGCAGTATTTT
TRBD2	NA	TRBV6-2/TRBV6-3	TRBJ2-3	CASSPHSSGSTDTQYF	TGTGCCAGCAGCCCTCACTCTAGCGGGAGTACAGATACGCAGTATTTT
TRBD1	NA	TRBV18	TRBJ1-2	CASSQNRGQTNYGYTF	TGTGCCAGCTCACAAAACAGGGGACAAACTAACTATGGCTACACCTTC
TRBD1	NA	TRBV4-1	TRBJ2-1	CASSQEPGQGLNEQFF	TGCGCCAGCAGCCAAGAACCGGGACAGGGGTTGAATGAGCAGTTCTTC
NA	NA	TRBV19	TRBJ1-1	CASSIGGGTEAFF	TGTGCCAGTAGTATAGGGGGGGGCACTGAAGCTTTCTTT